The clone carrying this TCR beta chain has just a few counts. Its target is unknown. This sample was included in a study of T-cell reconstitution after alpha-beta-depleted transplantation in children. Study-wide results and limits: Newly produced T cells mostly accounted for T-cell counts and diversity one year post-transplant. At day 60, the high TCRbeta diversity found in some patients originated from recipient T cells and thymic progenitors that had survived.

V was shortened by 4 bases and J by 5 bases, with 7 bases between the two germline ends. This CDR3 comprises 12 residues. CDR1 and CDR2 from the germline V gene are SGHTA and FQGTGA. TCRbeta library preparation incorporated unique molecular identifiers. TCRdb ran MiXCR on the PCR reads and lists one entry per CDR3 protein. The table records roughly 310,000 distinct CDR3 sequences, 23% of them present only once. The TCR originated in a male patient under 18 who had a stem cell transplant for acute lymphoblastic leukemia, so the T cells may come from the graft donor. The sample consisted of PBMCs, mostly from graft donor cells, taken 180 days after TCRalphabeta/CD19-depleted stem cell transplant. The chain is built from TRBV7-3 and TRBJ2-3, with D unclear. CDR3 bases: TGTGCCAGCAGCTCGTACGGAGATACGCAGTATTTT. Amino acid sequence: CASSSYGDTQYF.